These T cell receptor beta chains were read from a single sample in a study of CDR3 diversity in severe acne. TCRdb passed the PCR reads through MiXCR, listing each CDR3 protein once. The table records 84,000 or so distinct CDR3 sequences, roughly half of them present only once. The material sequenced was blood. The origin of the receptors is a male donor in good health, serving as a control. Each CDR3 is given with its conserved first and last residue. The D gene is left open where the match is weak. For some rows the clone size is stated as once, few or many, or as a class when expanded; others skip it.

j_call	cdr3_length	clone_size	d_call	v_call	cdr3_aa	cdr3_nt
TRBJ1-1	14	few	NA	TRBV5-1	CASSLGASNTEAFF	TGCGCCAGCAGCTTGGGGGCCTCGAACACTGAAGCTTTCTTT
TRBJ1-2	13	few	NA	TRBV12-3/TRBV12-4	CASSFTLGYGYTF	TGTGCCAGCAGTTTTACTCTGGGCTATGGCTACACCTTC
TRBJ2-2	12	many	NA	TRBV9	CASSVDSGELFF	TGTGCCAGCAGCGTAGATTCCGGGGAGCTGTTTTTT
TRBJ2-3	14	many	NA	TRBV7-8	CASSLKLASNTQYF	TGTGCCAGCAGCTTAAAACTAGCTTCGAATACGCAGTATTTT
TRBJ2-7	15	NA	TRBD1	TRBV19	CASSIAGTGPYEQYF	TGTGCCAGTAGTATAGCCGGGACAGGGCCCTACGAGCAGTACTTC
TRBJ1-6	16	NA	TRBD1	TRBV5-1	CASSLVGQGFSSPLHF	TGCGCCAGCAGCTTGGTGGGACAGGGCTTTTCTTCACCCCTCCACTTT
TRBJ2-2	15	NA	NA	TRBV7-2	CASSRGQAGVGELFF	TGTGCCAGCAGCAGAGGACAAGCCGGGGTTGGGGAGCTGTTTTTT
TRBJ2-1	13	NA	TRBD1	TRBV29-1	CSVNQGAPNEQFF	TGCAGCGTTAATCAGGGGGCCCCCAATGAGCAGTTCTTC
TRBJ2-7	18	NA	TRBD2	TRBV10-3	CAISKSGTSGRRSYEQYF	TGTGCCATCAGCAAGTCCGGGACTAGCGGGCGACGGTCCTACGAGCAGTACTTC
TRBJ1-1	17	NA	NA	TRBV6-5	CASSASPDLFMNTEAFF	TGTGCCAGCAGTGCTAGTCCCGATTTGTTCATGAACACTGAAGCTTTCTTT
TRBJ1-1	12	many	NA	TRBV12-3/TRBV12-4	CASSLVGTEAFF	TGTGCCAGCAGTTTAGTAGGGACTGAAGCTTTCTTT
TRBJ2-1	16	few	TRBD2	TRBV7-9	CASSLLAGEGYNEQFF	TGTGCCAGCAGCTTACTAGCGGGTGAGGGCTACAATGAGCAGTTCTTC
TRBJ1-1	14	few	NA	TRBV13	CASRPRTATSGAFF	TGTGCCAGCCGGCCCAGGACAGCAACCTCAGGAGCTTTCTTT
TRBJ2-3	15	NA	NA	TRBV12-3/TRBV12-4	CASSLSGGISDTQYF	TGTGCCAGCAGTTTATCGGGCGGGATCTCAGATACGCAGTATTTT
TRBJ1-1	15	NA	NA	TRBV6-6	CASSYLTPGSTEAFF	TGTGCCAGCAGTTACCTCACCCCTGGGAGCACTGAAGCTTTCTTT
TRBJ2-7	13	few	NA	TRBV7-2	CASSYSGAYEQYF	TGTGCCAGCAGCTACAGCGGAGCCTACGAGCAGTACTTC
TRBJ2-5	13	few	NA	TRBV29-1	CSVEGQEGETQYF	TGCAGCGTTGAGGGGCAGGAAGGAGAGACCCAGTACTTC
TRBJ1-2	12	few	NA	TRBV5-1	CASRDTGYGYTF	TGCGCCAGCCGGGACACGGGCTATGGCTACACCTTC